The 31 T cell receptor beta chains given below trace back to one sample, sequenced in a study of CD8 T cells in Susac syndrome. When the RNA was reverse transcribed, random hexamers were used with an input of about 0.5 to 1 ug. TCRdb processed the immunoSEQ multiplex PCR reads anew with MiXCR; each CDR3 protein has one entry. The sample carries approximately 160,000 distinct CDR3 sequences, roughly 92% recorded once. The source material was CD4+ T cells from PBMCs. The source of these receptors is a human donor with multiple sclerosis.

V is TRBV12-3 or TRBV12-4 and J is TRBJ2-5; D possibly corresponds to TRBD2 (6 bases). With 6 bases removed from V and 5 bases from J, the gap between germline ends came to 13 bases. The CDR3 totals 13 residues. The CDR3 coding sequence is TGTGCCAGCAGATCAGGGACTGAGGAGACCCAGTACTTC. Its protein is CASRSGTEETQYF.

The rearrangement uses TRBV20-1 and TRBJ2-3, with TRBD2 matching over 7 bases. The V segment lost 5 bases and the J segment 4 bases; nucleotides outside the gene matches: 12. The length of the CDR3 is 15 residues. The germline V gene has CDR1 DFQATT and CDR2 SNEGSKA (reference sequence). For the CDR3, the DNA is TGCAGTGCTCCCCCTGCGGGAGTAAGCCCAGATACGCAGTATTTT. Translation gives CSAPPAGVSPDTQYF.

The chain uses TRBV9 and TRBJ2-1, with a possible D match to TRBD2 (6 bases). CDR1 and CDR2 from the germline V gene are SGDLS and YYNGEE. CDR3 length: 16 residues. V lost 1 base to trimming and J lost 2 bases, with 13 bases between them. The DNA of the CDR3 is TGTGCCAGCAGCGTATCTGGCGGGATGACCTACAATGAGCAGTTCTTC. Translating gives CASSVSGGMTYNEQFF.

The chain combines TRBV12-3 or TRBV12-4 with TRBJ2-1; maybe TRBD2 (6 bases). The CDR3 runs 14 residues. V lost 4 bases to trimming and J lost 2 bases, with 9 bases between them. CDR3 loop: CASSWGGTYNEQFF. The CDR3 nucleotides read TGTGCCAGCAGTTGGGGCGGGACCTACAATGAGCAGTTCTTC.

This sequence joins TRBV14 and TRBJ1-2, with TRBD1 identical over 9 bases. The germline V gene encodes CDR1 SGHDN and CDR2 FVKESK. The CDR3 runs 15 residues. With 4 bases clipped from V and 8 bases from J, the junction kept 11 bases outside the gene matches. The CDR3 DNA is TGTGCCAGCAGCCTCGGGACAGGGAATCAGCTAGGCTACACCTTC. Amino acid sequence: CASSLGTGNQLGYTF. The whole variable domain, remainder taken from reference TRBV14 and TRBJ1-2, is EAGVTQFPSHSVIEKGQTVTLRCDPISGHDNLYWYRRVMGKEIKFLLHFVKESKQDESGMPNNRFLAERTGGTYSTLKVQPAELEDSGVYFCASSLGTGNQLGYTFGSGTRLTVV.

The CDR3 loop is CSALGPDSGNTIYF. CDR3 bases: TGCAGTGCTTTGGGCCCTGACTCTGGAAACACCATATATTTT. V usage is TRBV20-1 and J usage is TRBJ1-3; D is undetermined. Germline V gives CDR1 DFQATT, CDR2 SNEGSKA (reference sequence). V shed 5 bases and J shed 0 bases, with 11 bases lying between them. This CDR3 region has 14 residues.

This chain uses TRBV12-3 or TRBV12-4 with TRBJ2-6, with D hard to call. V was clipped by 1 base and J by 0 bases, with 7 bases between them. The CDR3 totals 16 residues. CDR3 DNA: TGTGCCAGCAGTTTAGATGTCAGCTCTGGGGCCAACGTCCTGACTTTC. Its translation is CASSLDVSSGANVLTF.

In this sample, this clonotype turned up once. This chain joins TRBV9 and TRBJ2-2; D tentatively reads TRBD1 or TRBD2 (5 bases each). V lost 3 bases and J lost 5, with 20 bases in between. Germline loops: CDR1 SGDLS, CDR2 YYNGEE. CDR3 length: 17 residues. CDR3 DNA sequence: TGTGCCAGCAGCGCGTGGGCAGGGAGAAGCAGGACCGGGGAGCTGTTTTTT. It yields the protein CASSAWAGRSRTGELFF.

This clonotype is a singleton in its sample. The chain links TRBV19 to TRBJ2-7; the match to TRBD2 covers 14 bases. V trimming: 3 bases; J trimming: 0 bases; junction bases outside the gene matches: 10. The germline gives CDR1 LNHDA, CDR2 SQIVND (reference sequence). The CDR3 length is 19 residues. DNA for the CDR3: TGTGCCAGTAGTATCCAGGCCTCGGGACTAGCGGGAGTCTCCTACGAGCAGTACTTC. Residues: CASSIQASGLAGVSYEQYF.

The sample holds one count of this clonotype. The chain has TRBV28 and TRBJ2-4; D is undetermined. V dropped 6 bases and J dropped 0 bases, with 15 bases sitting between them. This CDR3 region has 16 residues. The V gene's germline CDR1 is MDHEN and CDR2 SYDVKM. Here the CDR3 reads CASSPSGFLAKNIQYF. DNA for the CDR3: TGTGCCAGCAGCCCCTCGGGTTTTCTAGCCAAAAACATTCAGTACTTC.

The J gene is TRBJ1-2, the V gene TRBV19; no firm D call. The germline V gene has CDR1 LNHDA and CDR2 SQIVND (reference sequence). This CDR3 has 16 amino acids. The V end lost 4 bases, the J end lost 3 bases, and 18 bases lay between the germline ends. CDR3 coding DNA: TGTGCCAGTAGTACCCCTTCTTGGAGCATTGACTATGGCTACACCTTC. It translates to CASSTPSWSIDYGYTF.

The CDR3, as DNA: TGTGCCAGCAGGAACCCCTCGGGAAGAACTGAGCAGTTCTTC. This encodes CASRNPSGRTEQFF. The rearrangement links TRBV2 to TRBJ2-1; tentatively, D is TRBD2 (5 bases). The CDR3 has 14 residues. The germline V gene has CDR1 SNHLY and CDR2 FYNNEI. Trimming removed 6 bases at V and 9 bases at J, with 18 bases between.

V usage is TRBV20-1 and J usage is TRBJ1-6; 8 bases align to TRBD1. Germline trimming cut 6 bases from V and 6 bases from J; bases unmatched to any gene: 7. The germline CDR1 and CDR2 sequences are DFQATT and SNEGSKA (reference sequence). The CDR3 extends over 14 amino acids. The CDR3 sequence: CSARTGRFNSPLHF. The CDR3, as DNA: TGCAGTGCCCGGACAGGGAGGTTTAATTCACCCCTCCACTTT.

This clonotype was recorded a few times. The V gene is TRBV6-1, the J gene TRBJ2-7; 8 nucleotides match TRBD1. CDR3 length: 11 residues. V gave up 5 bases and J gave up 9 bases; unmatched junction bases: 3. The V gene's germline CDR1 is MNHNS and CDR2 SASEGT. CDR3 loop: CASSPGQGQYF. CDR3 nucleotides: TGTGCCAGCAGTCCCGGACAGGGGCAGTACTTC.

The chain is built from TRBV9 and TRBJ2-2; D may be TRBD1 or TRBD2 (5 bases each). Trimming took 0 bases from V and 0 from J, leaving 9 bases between them. Germline V gene sequence: CDR1 SGDLS, CDR2 YYNGEE. The CDR3 is made up of 16 amino acids. This CDR3 is CASSVGGTPNTGELFF. CDR3 sequence (DNA): TGTGCCAGCAGCGTAGGGGGGACCCCGAACACCGGGGAGCTGTTTTTT.

V usage is TRBV6-6 and J usage is TRBJ2-7; D ambiguous. Germline CDR1 MNHNY, CDR2 SVGAGI (reference sequence). CDR3 size: 12 residues. Trimming removed 6 bases at V and 1 base at J, with 7 bases between. The DNA for the CDR3 is TGTGCCAGCAGGCGCGATTCCTACGAGCAGTACTTC. Encoded protein: CASRRDSYEQYF.

The rearrangement joins TRBV29-1 to TRBJ2-2, with D unresolved. Germline CDR1 SQVTM, CDR2 ANQGSEA. V was trimmed by 7 bases and J by 3 bases, leaving 15 bases between them. The length of the CDR3 is 14 residues. The CDR3 DNA reads TGCAGCGCTACCGTCGGGTCGGACACCGGGGAGCTGTTTTTT. This codes for CSATVGSDTGELFF.

This rearrangement joins TRBV3-1 to TRBJ2-3; TRBD2 matches at 9 bases. This CDR3 has 16 residues. CDR1 and CDR2 (germline): LGHDT, YNNKEL (reference sequence). The junction had 6 bases not matched to a gene; V was cut back by 3 bases and J by 2 bases. The CDR3 bases are TGTGCCAGCAGCCACCAGCGGGGGGCTTACACAGATACGCAGTATTTT. Residues: CASSHQRGAYTDTQYF.

The CDR3 coding sequence is TGTGCCAGCAGTTCAACCCATAGCGGGACCAACACAGATACGCAGTATTTT. Protein product: CASSSTHSGTNTDTQYF. The J gene is TRBJ2-3, the V gene TRBV27; the match to TRBD2 covers 8 bases. Germline CDR1 is MNHEY and CDR2 is SMNVEV (reference sequence). V lost 4 bases and J lost 2; bases outside the gene matches: 11. The CDR3 has 17 residues.

V and J are TRBV6-2 or TRBV6-3 and TRBJ2-4; tentative D call: TRBD1 (5 bases). CDR3 length: 16 residues. Looked up from germline, CDR1 is MNHEY and CDR2 is SVGEGT. Trimming took 4 bases from V and 0 from J, leaving 13 bases between them. The CDR3 is CASSSHRSLAKNIQYF. The CDR3 region has the DNA TGTGCCAGCAGTTCTCACAGGAGTTTAGCCAAAAACATTCAGTACTTC.

The chain links TRBV7-2 to TRBJ2-5, with TRBD2 as a possible D gene (5 bases). This CDR3 has 15 amino acids. Trimming pared 1 base from V and 5 bases from J, leaving 14 bases between. Germline CDR1 reads SGHTA; CDR2 reads FQGNSA. CDR3 amino acids: CASSLVSGPFETQYF. Written as DNA, the CDR3 is TGTGCCAGCAGCTTAGTCAGCGGACCCTTCGAGACCCAGTACTTC.

This chain links TRBV20-1 with TRBJ1-2; no clear D. The V gene lost 6 bases and the J gene lost 6 bases, with 11 bases spanning the gap. From germline, CDR1 is DFQATT and CDR2 SNEGSKA (reference sequence). The CDR3 is 11 residues long. CDR3 sequence (DNA): TGCAGTGCCGGTGGTGGGAATGGCTACACCTTC. Its translation is CSAGGGNGYTF.

This clonotype occurred a few times. The J gene is TRBJ2-7, the V gene TRBV18; no reliable D call. The V gene's germline CDR1 is KGHSH and CDR2 LQKENI. This CDR3 has 13 residues. Trimming removed 3 bases from V and 2 bases from J, with 8 bases in between. The CDR3 DNA is TGTGCCAGCTCACCGTTTGGTGCCTACGAGCAGTACTTC. This translates into CASSPFGAYEQYF. Full variable domain (outside the CDR3, taken from reference TRBV18 and TRBJ2-7): NAGVMQNPRHLVRRRGQEARLRCSPMKGHSHVYWYRQLPEEGLKFMVYLQKENIIDESGMPKERFSAEFPKEGPSILRIQQVVRGDSAAYFCASSPFGAYEQYFGPGTRLTVT.

The chain couples TRBV7-2 to TRBJ2-5; 9 bases align to TRBD2. The CDR3 contains 16 residues. The germline gives CDR1 SGHTA, CDR2 FQGNSA. V dropped 2 bases and J dropped 6; count of bases not matched to a gene: 10. The CDR3 sequence is CASSLSASGVGKTQYF. The CDR3 bases are TGTGCCAGCAGCTTAAGCGCTAGCGGGGTAGGCAAGACCCAGTACTTC.

The J gene is TRBJ2-5, the V gene TRBV25-1; weak D call: TRBD2 (6 bases). V was shortened by 1 base and J by 9 bases, with 12 bases between the two germline ends. There are 13 residues in the CDR3. CDR1 is MGHDK, CDR2 SYGVNS, per germline. This CDR3 is CASSEWTTGAQYF. The DNA of the CDR3 is TGTGCCAGCAGTGAATGGACTACCGGGGCCCAGTACTTC.

This sequence joins TRBV4-3 and TRBJ2-6, with a weak D call TRBD1 (6 bases). V lost 4 bases and J lost 5, with 15 bases in between. Germline values: CDR1 LGHNA, CDR2 YSLEER. CDR3 length: 16 residues. The CDR3 DNA is TGCGCCAGCAGCCCGTCGTGGGGGCCCCGGGCCAACGTCCTGACTTTC. This codes for CASSPSWGPRANVLTF.

The chain joins TRBV20-1 to TRBJ2-4; D is unresolved. The CDR3 runs 15 residues. Trimming removed 6 bases at V and 4 bases at J, with 19 bases between. Germline V gives CDR1 DFQATT, CDR2 SNEGSKA (reference sequence). This chain's CDR3 is CSAAFSHTRKNIQYF. The DNA of the CDR3 is TGCAGTGCCGCCTTTTCACATACGAGGAAAAACATTCAGTACTTC.

The chain is built from TRBV28 and TRBJ2-7; D perhaps matches TRBD2 (7 bases). This CDR3 has 17 residues. CDR1 is MDHEN, CDR2 SYDVKM, per germline. Trimming shortened V by 1 base and J by 3 bases, and 19 bases separated the two germline ends. This chain's CDR3 is CASSLFGGREIDYEQYF. Written as DNA, the CDR3 is TGTGCCAGCAGTTTATTCGGGGGGCGGGAGATCGACTACGAGCAGTACTTC. The variable domain in full, completed from reference TRBV28 and TRBJ2-7, reads DVKVTQSSRYLVKRTGEKVFLECVQDMDHENMFWYRQDPGLGLRLIYFSYDVKMKEKGDIPEGYSVSREKKERFSLILESASTNQTSMYLCASSLFGGREIDYEQYFGPGTRLTVT.

V usage is TRBV20-1 and J usage is TRBJ1-1, with D tentatively TRBD1 (6 bases). V was pared by 6 bases and J by 5 bases, with 13 bases between. From germline, CDR1 is DFQATT and CDR2 SNEGSKA (reference sequence). This CDR3 has 12 amino acids. CDR3 sequence (DNA): TGCAGTGCCACACAGGGATTTACTGAAGCTTTCTTT. Amino acid sequence: CSATQGFTEAFF.

This chain connects TRBV24-1 to TRBJ2-1; 10 nucleotides line up with TRBD1. Looked up from germline, CDR1 is KGHDR and CDR2 is SFDVKD. V was clipped by 4 bases and J by 3 bases; unmatched bases: 5. The CDR3 length is 16 residues. The CDR3 loop is CATSDPGQGYYNEQFF. DNA of the CDR3: TGTGCCACCAGTGACCCGGGACAGGGGTACTACAATGAGCAGTTCTTC.

The V and J genes are TRBV27 and TRBJ2-1; 9 bases agree with TRBD2. Unmatched junction bases numbered 9, after V lost 3 bases and J lost 12 bases. This CDR3 is 14 amino acids long. Germline loops: CDR1 MNHEY, CDR2 SMNVEV (reference sequence). The CDR3: CASSFTSASGTQFF. CDR3 sequence (DNA): TGTGCCAGCAGTTTTACGTCGGCTAGCGGGACGCAGTTCTTC.